This T cell receptor (beta chain) was identified during a study of shared clonotypes between healthy human individuals. Study context: The people who gave samples were a couple of women and a few men aged 18 to 49. Overall study results and limits: A generally larger estimated richness was seen in naive subsets than in memory subsets.

This CDR3 is built from 11 residues. Germline-derived CDR1 and CDR2 are MNHEY and SVGAGI. Trimming shortened V by 3 bases and J by 11 bases, and 7 bases separated the two germline ends. CD45RO+ cells joined CCR7-negative CD45RA+ TemRA cells to form CD8 memory. In replicate PCRs of sorted subsets, roughly 200 ng DNA, approximately 32,000 T cell genomes, was used. The method was immunoSEQ multiplex PCR; TCRdb's version includes in-frame clones alone and lacks a portion of them. The table records roughly 380,000 clones, about 97% of them present only once. Details on this clone: The target antigen is unknown.

The V and J genes are TRBV6-5 and TRBJ1-4; TRBD1 might be the D (6 bases). This receptor was taken from a man aged 25-40 years in good health. Sequencing used memory CD8+ T cells sorted from blood. Regarding subset: CD45RO+ cells pooled with CCR7-negative TemRA cells. CDR3 loop: CASSYQGKLFF. The CDR3 DNA reads as TGTGCCAGCAGTTATCAGGGGAAACTGTTTTTT.